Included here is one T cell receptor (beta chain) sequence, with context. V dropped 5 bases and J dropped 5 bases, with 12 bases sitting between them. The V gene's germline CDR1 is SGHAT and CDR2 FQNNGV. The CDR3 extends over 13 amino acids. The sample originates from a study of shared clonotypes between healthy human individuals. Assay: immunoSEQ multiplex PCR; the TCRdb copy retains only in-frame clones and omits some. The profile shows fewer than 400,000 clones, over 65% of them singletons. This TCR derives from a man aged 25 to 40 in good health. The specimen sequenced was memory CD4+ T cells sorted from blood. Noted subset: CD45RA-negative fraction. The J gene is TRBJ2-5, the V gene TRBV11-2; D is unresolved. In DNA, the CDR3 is TGTGCCAGCAGCACTAACGGGTTTGAGACCCAGTACTTC. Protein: CASSTNGFETQYF.